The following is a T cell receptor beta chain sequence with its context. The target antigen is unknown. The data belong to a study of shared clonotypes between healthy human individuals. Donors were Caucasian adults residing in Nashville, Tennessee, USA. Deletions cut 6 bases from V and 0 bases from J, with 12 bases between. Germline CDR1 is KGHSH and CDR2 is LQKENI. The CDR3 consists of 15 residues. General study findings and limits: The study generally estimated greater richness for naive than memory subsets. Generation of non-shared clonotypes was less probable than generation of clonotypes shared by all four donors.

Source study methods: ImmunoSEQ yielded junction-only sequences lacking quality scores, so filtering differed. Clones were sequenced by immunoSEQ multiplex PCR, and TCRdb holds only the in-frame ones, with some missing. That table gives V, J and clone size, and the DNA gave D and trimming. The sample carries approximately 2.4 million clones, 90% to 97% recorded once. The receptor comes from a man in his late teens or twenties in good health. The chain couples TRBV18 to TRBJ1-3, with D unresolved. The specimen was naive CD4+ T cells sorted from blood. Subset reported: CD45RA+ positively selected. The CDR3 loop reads CASSYSGISGNTIYF. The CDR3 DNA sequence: TGTGCCAGCTCCTACTCGGGGATCTCTGGAAACACCATATATTTT.